The rows below give T cell receptor beta chains drawn from one sample of a study of read filtering for tumor transcriptome and immune sequencing. TCRdb redid the calling of the reads with MiXCR, one entry per CDR3 protein. The sample gives tens of thousands of distinct CDR3 sequences, about 12% of which show up once; about 30% is in the top ten. Input material: a population of CD138-negative cells sorted from bone marrow. These receptors were obtained from a donor at least 40 years old with multiple myeloma. Each CDR3 is given with its conserved first and last residue. A D gene is named only where the DNA matches it firmly. Clone size, where shown, is once, few, many, or a class for clones that have expanded.

cdr3_nt	cdr3_aa	j_call	d_call	v_call	clone_size
TGTGCCAGCAGCCCAGGCTGGCCTCCAGATACGCAGTATTTT	CASSPGWPPDTQYF	TRBJ2-3	-	TRBV3-1	-
TGTGCCAGCAGTACCCTGGAGGGGGTAAGCAATCAGCCCCAGCATTTT	CASSTLEGVSNQPQHF	TRBJ1-5	-	TRBV12-3/TRBV12-4	many
TGTGCCAGCAGTGAAACAGAGTATGACCGGGAGCTGTTTTTT	CASSETEYDRELFF	TRBJ2-2	-	TRBV6-1	many
TGTGCCAGCAGCTTGGTAGGGGCCACTGGCTACACCTTC	CASSLVGATGYTF	TRBJ1-2	-	TRBV5-5	many
TGCAGTGCCCCCCGGACAGGGAGCCACGAGCAGTACTTC	CSAPRTGSHEQYF	TRBJ2-7	TRBD1	TRBV20-1	many
TGTGCCACCAGCAGAGTGATGGGGGTTCCGTTCTTC	CATSRVMGVPFF	TRBJ2-1	-	TRBV15	many
TGTGCCAGCGGGGGTGGCGGGGCCCATCAGCCCCAGCATTTT	CASGGGGAHQPQHF	TRBJ1-5	-	TRBV27	many
TGTGCCAGCAGCTCAATGGGGGAGAACTATGGCTACACCTTC	CASSSMGENYGYTF	TRBJ1-2	-	TRBV7-9	few
TGTGCCAGCAGTTCAAGCGGGGAGACCCAGTACTTC	CASSSSGETQYF	TRBJ2-5	-	TRBV28	many
TGTGCCAGCAGCTTAGCGGCCTCACCTGGACAGGGCAATGAGCAGTTCTTC	CASSLAASPGQGNEQFF	TRBJ2-1	TRBD1	TRBV7-2	many
TGCAGTGCTAGAGGGGGAACGGGGACGACCCAGCATTTT	CSARGGTGTTQHF	TRBJ1-5	-	TRBV20-1	many
TGTGCCAGCAGCCGTAGGGGAGGAGATACGCAGTATTTT	CASSRRGGDTQYF	TRBJ2-3	-	TRBV7-9	many
TGTGCCAGCAGCCTGGGACAGGTGACTGAAGCTTTCTTT	CASSLGQVTEAFF	TRBJ1-1	TRBD1	TRBV11-3	many
TGTGCCACCAGTGATTTGTGCTTTGTAAGGGATCTGAACACTGAAGCTTTCTTT	CATSDLCFVRDLNTEAFF	TRBJ1-1	-	TRBV24-1	many
TGCAGCGTTGTGTCCCTCACACCCGGGGGAGCTTTCTTT	CSVVSLTPGGAFF	TRBJ1-1	-	TRBV29-1	many
TGTGCCAGCACCTCTGGGACAGCCCTGGCTTATAGCAATCAGCCCCAGCATTTT	CASTSGTALAYSNQPQHF	TRBJ1-5	TRBD1	TRBV6-1	few
TGTGCCAGTAGTATACAGGGGGCAGGCACCGGGGAGCTGTTTTTT	CASSIQGAGTGELFF	TRBJ2-2	TRBD1	TRBV19	once
TGTGCCAGCAGCCCCTCCAGTGGGGGAGTCACTGAAGCTTTCTTT	CASSPSSGGVTEAFF	TRBJ1-1	-	TRBV3-1	many
TGTGCCAGCAGCAGGCTAGGGGCCCCTCACAATGAGCAGTTCTTC	CASSRLGAPHNEQFF	TRBJ2-1	-	TRBV6-5	many
TGTGCCAGCAGCCTATCCCCTAGCGGGGGCACAGATACGCAGTATTTT	CASSLSPSGGTDTQYF	TRBJ2-3	TRBD2	TRBV11-1	-
TGTGCCAGCAGCCAGCGGACAGGGCACTCCTACGAGCAGTACTTC	CASSQRTGHSYEQYF	TRBJ2-7	TRBD1	TRBV7-2	many
TGTGCCACCAGCAGGGCTTCAGGGGACTGGGCAGATACGCAGTATTTT	CATSRASGDWADTQYF	TRBJ2-3	-	TRBV15	many
TGCGCCAGCAGCTTGCGGGCGGACACCGGGGAGCTGCTTTTT	CASSLRADTGELLF	TRBJ2-2	-	TRBV5-1	few
TGTGCCAGCAGTTACTTAGCGGGGGAGAGCAATGAGCAGTTCTTC	CASSYLAGESNEQFF	TRBJ2-1	TRBD2	TRBV6-6	many
TGCAGCGTGCTCGAGGACAGTCATTACGAGCAGTACTTC	CSVLEDSHYEQYF	TRBJ2-7	-	TRBV29-1	many
TGCGCCAGCAGCCAGGCCCCCGGGACGGCACTCCGTAGCAATCAGCCCCAGCATTTT	CASSQAPGTALRSNQPQHF	TRBJ1-5	-	TRBV4-3	-
TGTGCCAGCAGCCAACTGGCGGGGGGTCCCACAGATACGCAGTATTTT	CASSQLAGGPTDTQYF	TRBJ2-3	TRBD2	TRBV3-1	many
TGCAGTGCCCCCCGCCGGGGGGCCAACGTCCTGACTTTC	CSAPRRGANVLTF	TRBJ2-6	-	TRBV20-1	many
TGTGCCAGCAGCCAAGGCGGGGCCGGTGAGACCCAGTACTTC	CASSQGGAGETQYF	TRBJ2-5	-	TRBV4-2	many
TGTGCCAGCAGCGTAGGACACACAGATACGCAGTATTTT	CASSVGHTDTQYF	TRBJ2-3	-	TRBV9	many
TGTGCCAGCAGCCAAGATTCCGCGGGGGGGACCAGGGGGCAGTATTTT	CASSQDSAGGTRGQYF	TRBJ2-3	TRBD2	TRBV4-2	many
TGTGCCAGCAGCTTAGGGGGAATGAATGAGCAGTTCTTC	CASSLGGMNEQFF	TRBJ2-1	-	TRBV7-9	many
TGTGCCAGCAGCTACGCGACAGGGCGAAGCCGGGAGCTGTTTTTT	CASSYATGRSRELFF	TRBJ2-2	TRBD1	TRBV7-9	-
TGCAGCGTTCCCCATCTTCAGTCCCGGGACAGGGGGCGCGCGGAGACCCAGTACTTC	CSVPHLQSRDRGRAETQYF	TRBJ2-5	TRBD1	TRBV29-1	many
TGTGCCAGCGCCGATCTAAAGGGGGCCGGGATCAATGAGCAGTTCTTC	CASADLKGAGINEQFF	TRBJ2-1	TRBD1	TRBV27	many
TGTGCCAGCAGCCTAGCACTTACAGGGAACTACGAGCAGTACTTC	CASSLALTGNYEQYF	TRBJ2-7	-	TRBV7-6	many
TGTGCCAGCAGCCCGCGGGCGGGTACAGGTGAAGCTTTCTTT	CASSPRAGTGEAFF	TRBJ1-1	-	TRBV7-9	many
TGCAGTGCTAGTGGAAGTGGTAATTCACCCCTCCACTTT	CSASGSGNSPLHF	TRBJ1-6	-	TRBV20-1	many
TGTGCCAGCAGTGAAGAGGATACGCAGTATTTT	CASSEEDTQYF	TRBJ2-3	-	TRBV6-1	many
TGTGCCAGCAGCTTTAGCCCCTCAGGGGGCGGATGGTACAATGAGCAGTTCTTC	CASSFSPSGGGWYNEQFF	TRBJ2-1	TRBD1	TRBV7-2	medium-sized
TGTGCCAGCAGCTTAGGCTGGGATGCCACTGAAGCTTTCTTT	CASSLGWDATEAFF	TRBJ1-1	-	TRBV7-9	many
TGTGCCAGTAGTGTTTATTATAGCGATGGGGATTCCTACGAGCAGTACTTC	CASSVYYSDGDSYEQYF	TRBJ2-7	-	TRBV19	many
TGCAGCGTAGCAGGGGGTTTTAACACTGAAGCTTTCTTT	CSVAGGFNTEAFF	TRBJ1-1	TRBD1	TRBV29-1	few
TGTGCCAGCAGCCAGTGGACCGACAATGAGCAGTTCTTC	CASSQWTDNEQFF	TRBJ2-1	-	TRBV3-1	many
TGCAGCGTTGAAGATCCCAGCGGCGAGACCCAGTACTTC	CSVEDPSGETQYF	TRBJ2-5	-	TRBV29-1	many
TGTGCTAGTGGTTTGGTACAGGGTTTAGGCACAGATACGCAGTATTTT	CASGLVQGLGTDTQYF	TRBJ2-3	-	TRBV12-5	many
TGTGCCAGCAGCTTAAATTCCTACGAGCAGTACTTC	CASSLNSYEQYF	TRBJ2-7	-	TRBV7-9	many
TGTGCCAGCAGTTACTTCGGCAGACTAAATGAAAAACTGTTTTTT	CASSYFGRLNEKLFF	TRBJ1-4	-	TRBV6-6	many
TGTGCCAGCAGTAAAGGGCGACAGGGAGGCTCCTACAATGAGCAGTTCTTC	CASSKGRQGGSYNEQFF	TRBJ2-1	-	TRBV28	many
TGCAGTGCCCCAAGGGAGGGAACGGGCACAGATACGCAGTATTTT	CSAPREGTGTDTQYF	TRBJ2-3	TRBD2	TRBV20-1	many
TGCAGTGCCCCAGGAACAGGGACCCTCAATCAGCCCCAGCATTTT	CSAPGTGTLNQPQHF	TRBJ1-5	-	TRBV20-1	many
TGCAGCTGGGGTGACCGGTCCGCAGATACGCAGTATTTT	CSWGDRSADTQYF	TRBJ2-3	-	TRBV20-1	many
TGTGCCAGCAGTTTTGAGGGCGTTCAGCCCCAGCATTTT	CASSFEGVQPQHF	TRBJ1-5	-	TRBV28	many
TGTGCCAGCAGGGGACAGTTACAGCAGTTCTTC	CASRGQLQQFF	TRBJ2-1	TRBD1	TRBV2	many
TGTGCCTGGAACGACGAAGGTGAAGCTTTCTTT	CAWNDEGEAFF	TRBJ1-1	-	TRBV30	many
TGCAGTGCTAGAGCGTCGTCCGGGGACAGTGCTCCATACGAGCAGTACTTC	CSARASSGDSAPYEQYF	TRBJ2-7	TRBD1	TRBV20-1	many